A selection of T cell receptor beta chains follows, all from one sample in a study of Graves' ophthalmopathy and Graves' hyperthyroidism. TCRdb re-analysed the multiplex PCR reads in MiXCR, keeping a single row per CDR3 protein. In the table there are roughly 50,000 distinct CDR3 sequences, around 48% of which are singletons. The material sequenced was peripheral blood. The receptors stem from an adult man with Graves' ophthalmopathy. Both conserved end residues are part of each CDR3. A D gene is named only where the DNA matches it firmly. Some rows mark clone size as missing; the rest say once, few, many or name a class of expanded clone.

cdr3_nt	cdr3_aa	clone_size	cdr3_length	j_call	v_call	d_call
TGTGCCAGCAGTCAGGGCGGGACGGAGCAGTTCTTC	CASSQGGTEQFF	.	12	TRBJ2-1	TRBV6-5	.
TGTGCCAGCAGCGAAGGACAGGGGTTTAGCGGGAGAGGAAATGAGCAGTTCTTC	CASSEGQGFSGRGNEQFF	.	18	TRBJ2-1	TRBV14	.
TGCGCCAGCAGCCTATCTGGCGGGGGCCCTAAAAGCATTCAGTACTTC	CASSLSGGGPKSIQYF	few	16	TRBJ2-4	TRBV5-1	.
TGTGCCAGCAGCCGACCAGCAGGGGAAGAAAAACTGTTTTTT	CASSRPAGEEKLFF	many	14	TRBJ1-4	TRBV14	.
TGTGCCAGTAGTATAGCCAGGGGGCCGTATAATTCACCCCTCCACTTT	CASSIARGPYNSPLHF	.	16	TRBJ1-6	TRBV19	TRBD1
TGTGCCAGCAGTCGACTAGCGGGAGGCGAGCAGTACTTC	CASSRLAGGEQYF	.	13	TRBJ2-7	TRBV6-5	TRBD2
TGTGCCATCAGTGAGTCGCGACTAGCGGGGGCCTACAATGAGCAGTTCTTC	CAISESRLAGAYNEQFF	once	17	TRBJ2-1	TRBV10-3	TRBD2
TGCAGTGCCCCCGGGCGGATTAGCTCCTACAATGAGCAGTTCTTC	CSAPGRISSYNEQFF	many	15	TRBJ2-1	TRBV20-1	.
TGCGCCAGCAGCCTAGCTGAAGGGGCGACTAATGAAGCTTTCTTT	CASSLAEGATNEAFF	.	15	TRBJ1-1	TRBV5-1	.
TGCAGTGCTAGTTGGCCATACTCCTACAATGAGCAGTTCTTC	CSASWPYSYNEQFF	once	14	TRBJ2-1	TRBV20-1	.
TGTGCCAGCTGTAGGACAGGGCTTGACACTGAAGCTTTCTTT	CASCRTGLDTEAFF	many	14	TRBJ1-1	TRBV6-1	TRBD1
TGTGCCAGCGACAGGGAAGGAAAGAACACTGAAGCTTTCTTT	CASDREGKNTEAFF	.	14	TRBJ1-1	TRBV6-5	TRBD1
TGTGCCAGCAGCCAAGGGGAATTAGACAGGTTCTCTGGAAACACCATATATTTT	CASSQGELDRFSGNTIYF	many	18	TRBJ1-3	TRBV2	.
TGTGCCAGTAAGGAGGGGGGGATTAGCGGGAACTACGAGCAGTACTTC	CASKEGGISGNYEQYF	.	16	TRBJ2-7	TRBV19	TRBD2
TGTGCCAGCACCCCCCAGTTTGGGATAGCGAACACCGGGGAGCTGTTTTTT	CASTPQFGIANTGELFF	once	17	TRBJ2-2	TRBV7-2	.
TGTGCCAGCAGCGTGAACAGAGGCGAAAAACTGTTTTTT	CASSVNRGEKLFF	few	13	TRBJ1-4	TRBV7-9	.
TGTGCCAGCAGTTACAGCAGGGGGCAGACTAATGAAAAACTGTTTTTT	CASSYSRGQTNEKLFF	many	16	TRBJ1-4	TRBV6-5	TRBD1
TGTGCCAGCAGCCCGACTAGCGGGGTGTACGAGCAGTACTTC	CASSPTSGVYEQYF	many	14	TRBJ2-7	TRBV12-3/TRBV12-4	TRBD2
TGTGCCAGCAGCACTAGCGGGGGCGCTGATGAGCAGTTCTTC	CASSTSGGADEQFF	.	14	TRBJ2-1	TRBV12-3/TRBV12-4	TRBD2
TGTGCTTCGGGGTCCCCGATAACAGGGACCTACGAGCAGTACTTC	CASGSPITGTYEQYF	many	15	TRBJ2-7	TRBV7-9	.
TGTGCCAGTAGTTCCCAGACAGGGAGAGGAGAAAAACTGTTTTTT	CASSSQTGRGEKLFF	.	15	TRBJ1-4	TRBV19	TRBD1
TGTGCCAGCAGTGACTCGGGACTAGCGGGAGCTGAGACTGAGACCCAGTACTTC	CASSDSGLAGAETETQYF	.	18	TRBJ2-5	TRBV6-4	TRBD2
TGTGCCAGCAGTCCCCGCTGGGATGGCACTGAAGCTTTCTTT	CASSPRWDGTEAFF	many	14	TRBJ1-1	TRBV27	.
TGCGCCAGCAGCGGGGGACTAGCACAGGAGACCCAGTACTTC	CASSGGLAQETQYF	many	14	TRBJ2-5	TRBV5-1	TRBD2
TGTGCCACCGAGTTCGGGGGAAACTATGGCTACACCTTC	CATEFGGNYGYTF	many	13	TRBJ1-2	TRBV2	.
TGTGCCACCAGCACCTCCTTTCCGGCGAACAGGGGGAACATTTTT	CATSTSFPANRGNIF	.	15	TRBJ1-4	TRBV15	TRBD1
TGTGCCAGCAGCCGCCCGGGCAGGGGGAACAATGAGCAGTTCTTC	CASSRPGRGNNEQFF	many	15	TRBJ2-1	TRBV11-2	TRBD1
TGTGCCAGCAGTCCCGACAGGGATAATCAGCCCCAGCATTTT	CASSPDRDNQPQHF	.	14	TRBJ1-5	TRBV12-3/TRBV12-4	TRBD1
TGTGCCAGCAGTCAGGCGACAGGGACAAAGGAAGAGCAGTTCTTC	CASSQATGTKEEQFF	many	15	TRBJ2-1	TRBV6-6	TRBD1
TGTGCCTGGAGTCCGGGCGAAAACACTGAAGCTTTCTTT	CAWSPGENTEAFF	many	13	TRBJ1-1	TRBV30	.
TGTGCCAGCAGCTTAACAGGGAGCGCTGAAGCTTTCTTT	CASSLTGSAEAFF	.	13	TRBJ1-1	TRBV7-3	.
TGTGCCAGCTCACCATCCAGGGGCAATGAGCAGTTCTTC	CASSPSRGNEQFF	few	13	TRBJ2-1	TRBV18	.